This TCR beta chain is drawn from a study of blood T cell repertoires in COVID-19. About the study: Acute-phase and convalescent COVID-19 samples originated in the United States, Italy and Spain. T cells, B-cell-depleted T cells, or PBMCs provided the cDNA or gDNA that served as material.

The data were produced by immunoSEQ multiplex PCR, yet TCRdb's version contains in-frame clones alone and is incomplete. The data hold about 200,000 clones, with 75% to 90% observed a single time. Germline V gene sequence: CDR1 SGHVS, CDR2 FQNEAQ. The CDR3 contains 14 residues. Trimming removed 4 bases from V and 2 bases from J, with 11 bases in between. This clone was seen a handful of times. V gene TRBV7-8 combines with J gene TRBJ1-2, with D hard to call. The clonotype was recovered from a middle-aged man with acute or convalescent COVID-19. Sequencing was done on a sample of peripheral blood. The CDR3 sequence: CASSSTGRNYGYTF. The CDR3 DNA follows: TGTGCCAGCAGCTCAACCGGGAGGAACTATGGCTACACCTTC.